These 19 T cell receptor beta chains came from one sample sequenced in a study of patients and donors after allogeneic stem cell transplantation. TCRdb reprocessed the RT-PCR reads with MiXCR, giving one entry per CDR3 protein. The data show 900,000 to 1,000,000 distinct CDR3 sequences, roughly 18% seen once. Specimen: blood, either unsorted or a sorted T cell fraction (not recorded which). The receptors were gathered from a human donor who was either an allogeneic HSCT recipient or a stem cell or donor lymphocyte infusion donor (not recorded which). It is not recorded whose cells these are; they may come from a transplant donor.

The V and J genes are TRBV12-3 or TRBV12-4 and TRBJ1-4; D remains unclear. V lost 4 bases and J lost 0, with 12 bases in between. This CDR3 is 16 amino acids long. The CDR3 loop reads CASSSLDVATNEKLFF. As DNA, the CDR3 is TGTGCCAGCAGTTCCCTGGACGTTGCAACTAATGAAAAACTGTTTTTT.

This sequence joins TRBV5-6 and TRBJ2-5; D gene unclear. The germline V and J ends were trimmed by 2 bases and 4 bases, with 9 bases remaining between them. Germline V gives CDR1 SGHDT, CDR2 YYEEEE. The CDR3 is made up of 13 amino acids. CDR3 in amino acids: CASSFSTGETQYF. In DNA, the CDR3 is TGTGCCAGCAGCTTCTCTACGGGAGAGACCCAGTACTTC.

This clonotype has a count of ten or more. The chain links TRBV29-1 to TRBJ2-7, with 8 bases fitting TRBD1. V shed 5 bases, J shed 4 bases, and the junction held 7 bases outside the gene matches. Germline values: CDR1 SQVTM, CDR2 ANQGSEA. The CDR3 totals 13 residues. The CDR3 is CSVPGQVCYEQYF. In nucleotides, the CDR3 is TGCAGCGTTCCGGGACAGGTATGTTACGAGCAGTACTTC.

This sequence joins TRBV15 and TRBJ2-1; no firm D call. Trimming removed 1 base at V and 3 bases at J, with 10 bases between. The CDR3 has 15 amino acids. Germline V gives CDR1 LNHNV, CDR2 YYDKDF (reference sequence). CDR3 amino acids: CATSRVQNHYNEQFF. The CDR3 DNA reads as TGTGCCACCAGCAGAGTACAGAACCACTACAATGAGCAGTTCTTC.

V gene TRBV29-1 combines with J gene TRBJ2-3; D possibly matches TRBD1 or TRBD2 (5 bases each). The germline gives CDR1 SQVTM, CDR2 ANQGSEA. V was pared by 4 bases and J by 5 bases, with 10 bases between. There are 12 residues in the CDR3. As DNA, the CDR3 is TGCAGCGTTGGGGGCAGCGGAGATACGCAGTATTTT. Protein sequence: CSVGGSGDTQYF.

The table lists this clonotype with a few counts. This chain uses TRBV25-1 with TRBJ2-1; D is unclear. This CDR3 has 17 amino acids. Germline CDR1 MGHDK, CDR2 SYGVNS. V lost 6 bases to trimming and J lost 0 bases, with 18 bases between them. CDR3 loop: CASRGILKDLSYNEQFF. CDR3 coding DNA: TGTGCCAGCAGGGGTATCCTGAAAGACCTCTCCTACAATGAGCAGTTCTTC.

The rearrangement joins TRBV3-1 to TRBJ2-1, with D tentatively TRBD1 (6 bases). The CDR3 loop spans 15 amino acids. In germline, CDR1 is LGHDT, CDR2 YNNKEL (reference sequence). V lost 2 bases, J lost 6 bases, and 14 bases lay in between. In nucleotides, the CDR3 is TGTGCCAGCAGCCAATCCGACAGAGGGGGCAATGAGCAGTTCTTC. This codes for CASSQSDRGGNEQFF.

The chain recombines TRBV6-1 with TRBJ1-1, with D unclear. Germline lookup yields CDR1 MNHNS and CDR2 SASEGT. The CDR3 is 13 residues long. Trimming left V 4 bases short and J 7 bases short, with 13 bases between. The CDR3 coding sequence is TGTGCCAGCAGTGGCCGGGCCGCCAGTGAAGCTTTCTTT. Translating gives CASSGRAASEAFF.

This clonotype was picked up many times. V usage is TRBV5-1 and J usage is TRBJ2-7; possible D gene TRBD2, 6 bases. Germline loops: CDR1 SGHRS, CDR2 YFSETQ. CDR3 length: 15 residues. Trimming left V 0 bases short and J 1 base short, with 11 bases between. Here the CDR3 reads CASSLGGSGSYEQYF. The CDR3 DNA reads TGCGCCAGCAGCTTGGGTGGTAGCGGATCCTACGAGCAGTACTTC.

This clonotype was counted ten times or more. J is TRBJ2-1 and V is TRBV24-1; D possibly corresponds to TRBD2 (6 bases). With 6 bases removed from V and 0 bases from J, the gap between germline ends came to 14 bases. This CDR3 has 16 residues. Germline CDR1 KGHDR, CDR2 SFDVKD. CDR3 amino acids: CATSQKRAVSYNEQFF. For the CDR3, the DNA is TGTGCCACCAGTCAGAAGCGGGCAGTCTCCTACAATGAGCAGTTCTTC.

This clonotype showed up just a few times. The chain is built from TRBV3-1 and TRBJ1-4; D uncertain. CDR1 and CDR2 from the germline V gene are LGHDT and YNNKEL (reference sequence). This CDR3 comprises 15 residues. The V and J ends lost 5 bases and 5 bases respectively, with 15 bases between them. In DNA, the CDR3 is TGTGCCAGCAGCTTACACCGGGAGAACAATGAAAAACTGTTTTTT. Amino acid sequence: CASSLHRENNEKLFF.

This clonotype was detected only a few times. The chain joins TRBV18 to TRBJ1-1, with D unresolved. CDR1 and CDR2 from the germline V gene are KGHSH and LQKENI. The CDR3 runs 14 residues. V shed 0 bases and J shed 4 bases, with 9 bases lying between them. The DNA for the CDR3 is TGTGCCAGCTCACCACCGTCGTCGGCCACTGAAGCTTTCTTT. As protein: CASSPPSSATEAFF.

This clonotype was detected only a few times. The rearrangement links TRBV5-1 to TRBJ2-4; no clear D gene. CDR3 length: 14 residues. The V end lost 2 bases, the J end lost 10 bases, and 16 bases lay between the germline ends. In germline, CDR1 is SGHRS, CDR2 YFSETQ. The DNA for the CDR3 is TGCGCCAGCAGCTTCGGAGTCGACCCACCAATTCAGTACTTC. Protein product: CASSFGVDPPIQYF.

V usage is TRBV15 and J usage is TRBJ2-1, with 9 bases lining up with TRBD1. Germline-derived CDR1 and CDR2 are LNHNV and YYDKDF (reference sequence). The CDR3 is 15 amino acids. The J segment lost 9 bases and the V segment lost 0 bases, leaving 6 bases of the junction unmatched. The CDR3 DNA is TGTGCCACCAGCAGAGATCGGAACAGGGGGCTTGAGCAGTTCTTC. Protein product: CATSRDRNRGLEQFF.

The table lists this clonotype with a few counts. This sequence joins TRBV20-1 and TRBJ2-3; 9 positions agree with TRBD2. This CDR3 has 16 residues. Germline-derived CDR1 and CDR2 are DFQATT and SNEGSKA (reference sequence). Losses at the gene ends were 3 bases for V and 0 bases for J; bases not matched to a gene: 7. CDR3 nucleotides: TGCAGTGCTAGTCCTAGCGGGACCCCTAGCACAGATACGCAGTATTTT. Translated, it gives CSASPSGTPSTDTQYF.

This clonotype was recorded once. The V and J genes are TRBV2 and TRBJ1-2; 7 nucleotides agree with TRBD1. The CDR3 contains 18 residues. The junction had 12 bases not matched to a gene; V was cut back by 2 bases and J by 0 bases. Germline-derived CDR1 and CDR2 are SNHLY and FYNNEI. The CDR3 sequence is CASSESETGVRSNYGYTF. The CDR3 DNA reads TGTGCCAGCAGTGAAAGTGAAACAGGGGTTCGGTCTAACTATGGCTACACCTTC.

The chain carries TRBV12-3 or TRBV12-4 and TRBJ1-2; 7 bases are a match to TRBD1. The V gene end was trimmed by 7 bases and the J gene end by 6 bases; junction bases not matched to a gene: 5. This CDR3 comprises 12 residues. The CDR3: CASNTGVDGYTF. The CDR3 DNA follows: TGTGCCAGCAACACAGGGGTAGATGGCTACACCTTC.

This chain connects TRBV5-1 to TRBJ2-1; 7 bases are a match to TRBD1. There are 15 residues in the CDR3. The V gene's germline CDR1 is SGHRS and CDR2 YFSETQ. Unmatched junction bases numbered 5, after V lost 4 bases and J lost 1 base. The CDR3 DNA reads TGCGCCAGCAGCCACCGGGACAGTTCCTACAATGAGCAGTTCTTC. It is translated as CASSHRDSSYNEQFF.

This clonotype was recorded once. The genes are TRBV24-1 and TRBJ2-3; 7 nucleotides line up with TRBD1. V shed 0 bases and J 3 bases; nucleotides not matched to a gene: 5. CDR1 is KGHDR and CDR2 is SFDVKD in the germline V gene. CDR3 length: 16 residues. The CDR3 loop is CATSDLQRTGTDTQYF. The CDR3 DNA follows: TGTGCCACCAGTGATTTGCAAAGGACAGGTACAGATACGCAGTATTTT.